This record looks at one TCR beta chain sequence and its context. TCR beta CDR3 sequences were amplified from RNA transcripts. The TCR CDR3 first-round RT-PCR relied on the HTBI primer set. TCRdb used MiXCR to reprocess the multiplex PCR reads, holding one entry per CDR3 protein. The data contain over 700,000 distinct CDR3 sequences, about 19% of them singletons. These data come from a study of T cells in Graves' hyperthyroidism and ophthalmopathy. Background on the study: Peripheral blood collection took place at initial diagnosis, before any treatment.

The germline V gene has CDR1 LGHDT and CDR2 YNNKEL (reference sequence). This CDR3 contains 15 residues. The V gene lost 3 bases and the J gene lost 1 base, with 10 bases spanning the gap. Blood was drawn at first hyperthyroidism diagnosis, before any ophthalmopathy symptoms. The clonotype was recovered from a woman in her 50s with Graves' hyperthyroidism that later progressed to Graves' ophthalmopathy. Material for sequencing was blood. J is TRBJ2-1 and V is TRBV3-1; perhaps TRBD2 as D (5 bases). The CDR3 nucleotides are TGTGCCAGCAGCCAGGTACCGGGGTCCTACAATGAGCAGTTCTTC. This sequence encodes CASSQVPGSYNEQFF.